The sequence of this T cell receptor (beta chain) was determined in a study of Ad26.COV2.S vaccination and SARS-CoV-2 variants. The assay was immunoSEQ multiplex PCR, and TCRdb's table has in-frame clones only and misses some. Counted here are some 290,000 clones, over 80% occurring once; the ten biggest clones make up approximately 2.2%. Treatment defined: roughly 18 received Ad26.COV2.S at low or high dose, single or two shots; about 5 received placebo; per-sample allocation not given. Material that was analyzed had been drawn on day 63 after the first vaccine or placebo injection. This CDR3 has 15 residues. Germline V gene lookup returns CDR1 SGHRS and CDR2 YFSETQ. Trimming cost V 1 base and J 6 bases, with 14 bases left between them.

The source material was peripheral blood, sampled in a trial of Ad26.COV2.S vaccine versus placebo. The TCR sequence derives from a person aged 18-65 years who received the Ad26.COV2.S COVID-19 vaccine or a placebo. The chain carries TRBV5-1 and TRBJ2-1, with D unresolved. This CDR3 is CASSLQPDGANEQFF. Written as DNA, the CDR3 is TGCGCCAGCAGCTTGCAACCGGACGGAGCCAATGAGCAGTTCTTC.